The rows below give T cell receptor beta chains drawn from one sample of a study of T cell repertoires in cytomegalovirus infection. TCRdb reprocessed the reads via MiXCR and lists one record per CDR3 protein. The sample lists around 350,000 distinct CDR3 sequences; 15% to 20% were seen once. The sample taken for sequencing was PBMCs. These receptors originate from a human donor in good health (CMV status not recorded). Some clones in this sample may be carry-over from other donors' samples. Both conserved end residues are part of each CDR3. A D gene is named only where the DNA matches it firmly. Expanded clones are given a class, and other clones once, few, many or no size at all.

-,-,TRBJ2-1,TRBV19,TGTGCCAGTACAGCAGGGGACAATGAGCAGTTCTTC,CASTAGDNEQFF
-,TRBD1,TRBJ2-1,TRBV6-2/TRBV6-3,TGTGCCAGCAGTTACCAAGACAGGGTGTACAATGAGCAGTTCTTC,CASSYQDRVYNEQFF
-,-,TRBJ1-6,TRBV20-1,TGCAGTGTGATCGGCTCAAGCTCCTATAATTCACCCCTCCACTTT,CSVIGSSSYNSPLHF
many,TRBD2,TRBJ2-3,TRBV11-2,TGTGCCAGCAGTACACTAGCGGGGGTCGTGGATACGCAGTATTTT,CASSTLAGVVDTQYF
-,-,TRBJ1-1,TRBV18,TGTGCCAGCTCACCGCAACAGGGTAACACTGAAGCTTTCTTT,CASSPQQGNTEAFF
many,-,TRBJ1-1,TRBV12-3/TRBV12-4,TGTGCCAGCAGTTTTGGGGGAATGAACACTGAAGCTTTCTTT,CASSFGGMNTEAFF
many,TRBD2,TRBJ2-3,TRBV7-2,TGTGCCACCAAGCGGGAGCTGGTGACAGATACGCAGTATTTT,CATKRELVTDTQYF
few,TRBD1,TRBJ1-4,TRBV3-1,TGTGCCAGCAGCCACCTGACAGGGGCCAATGAAAAACTGTTTTTT,CASSHLTGANEKLFF
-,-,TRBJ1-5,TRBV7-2,TGTGCCAGCAGCTTAGCGAATAGTCAGCCCCAGCATTTT,CASSLANSQPQHF
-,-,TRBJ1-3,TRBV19,TGTGCCAGCGAAACCGACACGTACTCTGGAAACACCATATATTTT,CASETDTYSGNTIYF
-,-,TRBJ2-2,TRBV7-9,TGTGCCAGCAGAGGCGGTTGGGAGACCGGGGAGCTGTTTTTT,CASRGGWETGELFF
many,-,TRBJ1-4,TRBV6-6,TGTGCCAGCAGTTACTCTGGCGAAAAACTGTTTTTT,CASSYSGEKLFF
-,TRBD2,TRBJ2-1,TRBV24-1,TGTGCCACCAGTGACGCGACTAGCGGGGGTTACAATGAGCAGTTCTTC,CATSDATSGGYNEQFF
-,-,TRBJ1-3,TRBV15,TGTGCCACCAGCAGAGATCATGGAAACACCATATATTTT,CATSRDHGNTIYF
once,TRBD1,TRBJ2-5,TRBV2,TGTGCCACCGGGCGCGGACAGGCGTCGAGGGAGACCCAGTACTTC,CATGRGQASRETQYF
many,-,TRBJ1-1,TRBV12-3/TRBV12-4,TGTGCCAGCAGTTTAGCGCGGGGGGGGACTGAAGCTTTCTTT,CASSLARGGTEAFF
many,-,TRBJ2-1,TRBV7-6,TGTGCCAGCAGCTTACGTCCTCCGGATGAGCAGTTCTTC,CASSLRPPDEQFF
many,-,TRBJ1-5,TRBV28,TGTGCCAGCAGTTACGACAGCTACGAAAATCAGCCCCAGCATTTT,CASSYDSYENQPQHF
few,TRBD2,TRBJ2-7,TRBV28,TGTGCCAGCACCATCTCTGGGGGGGAGCTCCTCCGCTTC,CASTISGGELLRF